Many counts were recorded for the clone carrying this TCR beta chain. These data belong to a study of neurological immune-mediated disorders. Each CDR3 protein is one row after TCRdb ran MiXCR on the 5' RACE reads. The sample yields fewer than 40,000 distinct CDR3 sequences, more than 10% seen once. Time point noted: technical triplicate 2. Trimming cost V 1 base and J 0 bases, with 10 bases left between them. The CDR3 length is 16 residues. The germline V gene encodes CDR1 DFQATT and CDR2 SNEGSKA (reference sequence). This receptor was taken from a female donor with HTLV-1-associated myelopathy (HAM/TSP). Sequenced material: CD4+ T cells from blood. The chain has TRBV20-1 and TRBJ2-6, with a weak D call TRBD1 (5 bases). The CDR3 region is CSARVGRDSGANVLTF. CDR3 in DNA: TGCAGTGCTAGAGTAGGCAGGGACTCTGGGGCCAACGTCCTGACTTTC.